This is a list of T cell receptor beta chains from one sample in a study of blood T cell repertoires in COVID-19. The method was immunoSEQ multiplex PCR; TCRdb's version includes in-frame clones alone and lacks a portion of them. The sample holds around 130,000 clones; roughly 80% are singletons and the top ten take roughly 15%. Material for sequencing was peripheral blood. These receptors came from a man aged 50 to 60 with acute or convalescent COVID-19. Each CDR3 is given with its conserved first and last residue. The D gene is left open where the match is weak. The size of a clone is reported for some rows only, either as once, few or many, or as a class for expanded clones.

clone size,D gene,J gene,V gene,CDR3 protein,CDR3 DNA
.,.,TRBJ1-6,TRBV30,CAWREASSSPLHF,TGTGCCTGGAGAGAGGCGTCGTCCTCACCCCTCCACTTT
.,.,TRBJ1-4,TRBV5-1,CASSLYHGVNEKLFF,TGCGCCAGCAGCTTGTATCACGGGGTTAATGAAAAACTGTTTTTT
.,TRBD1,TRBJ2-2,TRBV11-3,CASSLMGQGGTGELFF,TGTGCCAGCAGCTTAATGGGACAGGGAGGCACCGGGGAGCTGTTTTTT
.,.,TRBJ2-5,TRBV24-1,CATSDLRGNQYF,TGTGCCACCAGTGATTTGCGGGGGAACCAGTACTTC
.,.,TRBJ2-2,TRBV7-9,CASSLALGGGTGELFF,TGTGCCAGCAGCTTAGCGCTGGGCGGAGGCACCGGGGAGCTGTTTTTT
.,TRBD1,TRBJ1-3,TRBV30,CAWSVSRTGRWGTIYF,TGTGCCTGGAGTGTATCCCGGACAGGGCGATGGGGCACCATATATTTT
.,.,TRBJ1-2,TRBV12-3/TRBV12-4,CASKEGGLYGYTF,TGTGCCAGCAAAGAGGGCGGCCTCTATGGCTACACCTTC
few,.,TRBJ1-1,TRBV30,CAWSLGALSNTEAFF,TGTGCCTGGAGTTTGGGGGCTCTGTCGAACACTGAAGCTTTCTTT
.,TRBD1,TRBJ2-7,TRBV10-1,CASSESFRGPYEQYF,TGCGCCAGCAGTGAGTCGTTCAGGGGGCCCTACGAGCAGTACTTC
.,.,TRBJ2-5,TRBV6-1,CASSEAVGVQETQYF,TGTGCCAGCAGTGAAGCCGTAGGGGTCCAAGAGACCCAGTACTTC
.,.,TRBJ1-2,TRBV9,CASSTRGGAGGYTF,TGTGCCAGCAGCACACGCGGGGGGGCAGGAGGCTACACCTTC
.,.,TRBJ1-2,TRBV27,CASSLNTALYGYTF,TGTGCCAGCAGTTTAAATACAGCCCTCTATGGCTACACCTTC
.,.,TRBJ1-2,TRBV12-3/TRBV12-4,CASSKRSYGYTF,TGTGCCAGCAGCAAGCGGAGCTATGGCTACACCTTC
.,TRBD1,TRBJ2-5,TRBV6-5,CASSPRQGETQYF,TGTGCCAGCAGTCCCCGACAGGGAGAGACCCAGTACTTC
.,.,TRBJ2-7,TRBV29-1,CSANEGSYEQYF,TGCAGCGCCAACGAGGGATCCTACGAGCAGTACTTC
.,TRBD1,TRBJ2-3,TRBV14,CASASFGTGGSDTQYF,TGTGCCAGCGCGTCGTTTGGGACAGGGGGCTCAGATACGCAGTATTTT
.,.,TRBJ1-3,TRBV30,CAWSGTHLGNTIYF,TGTGCCTGGTCCGGGACACATCTAGGAAACACCATATATTTT
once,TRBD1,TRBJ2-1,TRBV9,CASSVRGQSSYNEQFF,TGTGCCAGCAGCGTAAGGGGACAGTCGTCCTACAATGAGCAGTTCTTC
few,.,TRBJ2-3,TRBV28,CASMMTGSTDTQYF,TGTGCCAGCATGATGACGGGGAGCACAGATACGCAGTATTTT
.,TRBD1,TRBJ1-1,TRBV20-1,CRADRATEAFF,TGCAGGGCGGACAGGGCCACTGAAGCTTTCTTT
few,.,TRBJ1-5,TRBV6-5,CASKLEGVNQPQHF,TGTGCCAGCAAGCTGGAGGGTGTCAATCAGCCCCAGCATTTT
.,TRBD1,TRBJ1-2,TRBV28,CASRLTGLHGYTF,TGTGCCAGCAGACTGACAGGGTTACATGGCTACACCTTC
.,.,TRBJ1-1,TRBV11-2,CASSPRQDPDTEAFF,TGTGCCAGCAGCCCGCGACAGGACCCTGACACTGAAGCTTTCTTT
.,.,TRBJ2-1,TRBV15,CATSTDSYNEQFF,TGTGCCACCAGTACCGACAGCTACAATGAGCAGTTCTTC
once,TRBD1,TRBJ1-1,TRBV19,CASSIFAGGTEAFF,TGTGCCAGTAGTATATTCGCAGGGGGCACTGAAGCTTTCTTT
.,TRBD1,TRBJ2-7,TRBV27,CASSLTGGSYEQYF,TGTGCCAGCAGTTTAACAGGGGGTTCCTACGAGCAGTACTTC
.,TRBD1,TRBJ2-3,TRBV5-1,CASSAYRGAGPDTQYF,TGCGCCAGCAGCGCTTACAGGGGCGCGGGCCCAGATACGCAGTATTTT
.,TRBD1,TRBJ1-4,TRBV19,CASRVTRTGVGEKLFF,TGTGCCAGTAGGGTCACTAGGACAGGGGTCGGTGAAAAACTGTTTTTT
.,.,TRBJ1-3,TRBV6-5,CASSYLPRGAGNTIYF,TGTGCCAGCAGTTATCTACCTCGGGGGGCTGGAAACACCATATATTTT
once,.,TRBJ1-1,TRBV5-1,CASSPQAAGLNTEAFF,TGCGCCAGCAGCCCGCAGGCGGCAGGACTCAACACTGAAGCTTTCTTT
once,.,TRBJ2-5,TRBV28,CASSLIDNQETQYF,TGTGCCAGCAGTTTAATTGACAACCAAGAGACCCAGTACTTC
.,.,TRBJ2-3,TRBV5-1,CASSSAGTDTDTQYF,TGCGCCAGCAGCTCGGCGGGGACAGACACAGATACGCAGTATTTT
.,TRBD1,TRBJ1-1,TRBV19,CASSTDRGNTEAFF,TGTGCCAGTAGTACGGACAGGGGAAACACTGAAGCTTTCTTT
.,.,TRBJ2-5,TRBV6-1,CASRELDQETQYF,TGTGCCAGCCGGGAACTCGATCAAGAGACCCAGTACTTC
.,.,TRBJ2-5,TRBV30,CAWSLNLRGRQETQYF,TGTGCCTGGAGTTTGAACCTCAGGGGCCGACAAGAGACCCAGTACTTC
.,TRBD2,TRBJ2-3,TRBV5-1,CASSSGGISTDTQYF,TGCGCCAGCAGTAGCGGGGGAATTAGCACAGATACGCAGTATTTT
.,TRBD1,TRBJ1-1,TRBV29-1,CSVKDRVDYTEAFF,TGCAGCGTCAAGGACAGGGTAGATTACACTGAAGCTTTCTTT
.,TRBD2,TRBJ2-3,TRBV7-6,CASSLADLAGGPSADTQYF,TGTGCCAGCAGCTTAGCTGATTTAGCGGGGGGGCCCTCAGCAGATACGCAGTATTTT
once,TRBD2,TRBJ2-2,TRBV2,CASRDTSGGSTGELFF,TGTGCTAGCAGGGATACTAGCGGGGGGAGCACCGGGGAGCTGTTTTTT
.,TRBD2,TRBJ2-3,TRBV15,CATSRASGASTDTQYF,TGTGCCACCAGCAGAGCGAGCGGGGCCTCCACAGATACGCAGTATTTT
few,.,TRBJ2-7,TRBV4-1,CASSPTGVREQYF,TGCGCCAGCAGCCCGACGGGGGTGAGGGAGCAGTACTTC
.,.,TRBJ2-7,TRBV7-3,CASSLWAGYEQYF,TGTGCCAGCAGCTTGTGGGCAGGGTACGAGCAGTACTTC
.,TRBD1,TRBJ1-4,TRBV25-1,CASSDTTGINEKLFF,TGTGCCAGCAGTGACACGACAGGGATTAATGAAAAACTGTTTTTT
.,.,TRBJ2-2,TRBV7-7,CASSADSANTGELFF,TGTGCCAGCAGCGCAGACAGTGCGAACACCGGGGAGCTGTTTTTT
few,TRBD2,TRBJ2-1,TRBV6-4,CASSDWKAGNEQFF,TGTGCCAGCAGTGACTGGAAAGCGGGGAATGAGCAGTTCTTC
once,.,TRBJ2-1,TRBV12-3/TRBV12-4,CASSSDSSDEQFF,TGTGCCAGCAGCTCGGACAGCTCGGATGAGCAGTTCTTC
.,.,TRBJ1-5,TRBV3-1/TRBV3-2,CASSQDPGVVQPQHF,TGTGCCAGCAGCCAAGATCCAGGGGTTGTTCAGCCCCAGCATTTT
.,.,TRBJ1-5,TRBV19,CASSQGGGLSNQPQHF,TGTGCCAGCTCCCAGGGAGGGGGATTGAGCAATCAGCCCCAGCATTTT
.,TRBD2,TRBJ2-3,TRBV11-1,CASSLGARGMDTQYF,TGTGCCAGCAGCTTAGGGGCGCGGGGGATGGATACGCAGTATTTT
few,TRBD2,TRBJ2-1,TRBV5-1,CASSYNPAGGRNEQFF,TGCGCCAGCAGCTACAACCCGGCGGGGGGCCGCAATGAGCAGTTCTTC
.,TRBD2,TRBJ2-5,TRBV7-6,CASGGLAGDQETQYF,TGTGCCAGCGGCGGACTAGCGGGGGACCAAGAGACCCAGTACTTC
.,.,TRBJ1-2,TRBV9,CASRTGGSYGYTF,TGTGCCAGCAGGACAGGCGGGTCCTATGGCTACACCTTC
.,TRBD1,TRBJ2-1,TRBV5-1,CASSWGQGTEQFF,TGCGCCAGCAGCTGGGGACAGGGGACTGAGCAGTTCTTC
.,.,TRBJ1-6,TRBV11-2,CASRRDPSSPLHF,TGTGCCAGCAGACGGGATCCAAGCTCACCCCTCCACTTT